This TCR beta chain is drawn from a study of blood T cell repertoires in COVID-19. Two consecutive negative NP/OP PCR tests, clearance, or resolved symptoms defined Cohort 3 recovery. Per the original methods: Nucleated cell number was recorded as an estimate derived from reference gene primer amplification. The assay was immunoSEQ multiplex PCR, and TCRdb's table has in-frame clones only and misses some. V, J and clone size are those of that table, while D and trimming were read from the DNA. The table lists 200,000 to 250,000 clones, 65% to 85% of them singletons. After removal of 6 bases from V and 4 bases from J, the junction contained 2 bases not matched to a gene. CDR3 length: 13 residues.

V is TRBV12-3 or TRBV12-4 and J is TRBJ2-3, with 9 bases fitting TRBD1. The sequenced sample was PBMCs or T cells enriched from blood (not recorded which). This sequence was found in a woman between 40 and 55 years old who had recovered from COVID-19. CDR3 in amino acids: CASSRTGADTQYF. The DNA for the CDR3 is TGTGCCAGCAGCCGGACAGGGGCAGATACGCAGTATTTT.